This record concerns one T cell receptor (beta chain) sequence. Its antigen remains unknown. The data derive from a study of graft-versus-host responses after intestinal transplantation. The wider study: Anti-thymocyte globulin was used for induction in all recipients, who then took tacrolimus and steroids for roughly three years.

The assay was immunoSEQ multiplex PCR, and TCRdb's table has in-frame clones only and misses some. Of about 120,000 clones in the sample, around 93% were seen once. General study results and limits: There were GvH clones found in recipient marrow, and some of them appeared first in ileum or blood. High graft-versus-host to host-versus-graft clonal ratios were seen in allografts of patients with graft-donor T cell macrochimerism. Circulating GvH clones peaking coincided with falling HvG clones soon after transplant.

V dropped 3 bases and J dropped 1 base, with 13 bases sitting between them. The CDR3 runs to 15 residues. Germline-derived CDR1 and CDR2 are SGDLS and YYNGEE. The receptor was derived from a human donor who received an intestinal transplant. This specimen was unstimulated CD4+ T cells sorted from spleen or lymph node cells, taken before intestinal transplant. V usage is TRBV9 and J usage is TRBJ1-1; TRBD1 is a possible D gene (6 bases). The chain's CDR3 is CASSAMDRPNTEAFF. The CDR3 coding sequence is TGTGCCAGCAGCGCCATGGACAGACCGAACACTGAAGCTTTCTTT.